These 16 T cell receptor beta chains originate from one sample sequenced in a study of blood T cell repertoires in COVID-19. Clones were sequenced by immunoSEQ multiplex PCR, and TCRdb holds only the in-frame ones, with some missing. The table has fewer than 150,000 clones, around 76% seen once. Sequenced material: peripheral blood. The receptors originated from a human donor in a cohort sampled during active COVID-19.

The CDR3 DNA reads TGTGCCAGCGGGGCGGGGTACCCCTCCTACAATGAGCAGTTCTTC. It is translated as CASGAGYPSYNEQFF. This sequence joins TRBV7-8 and TRBJ2-1, with a weak D call TRBD2 (6 bases). Germline V gives CDR1 SGHVS, CDR2 FQNEAQ. V was cut by 8 bases and J by 0 bases, with 14 bases left in between. CDR3 size: 15 residues.

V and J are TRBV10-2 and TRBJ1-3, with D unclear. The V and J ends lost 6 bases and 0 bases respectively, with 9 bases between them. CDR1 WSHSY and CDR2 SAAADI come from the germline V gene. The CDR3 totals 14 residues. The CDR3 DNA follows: TGCGCCAGCAGAGGGAGCTACTCTGGAAACACCATATATTTT. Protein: CASRGSYSGNTIYF.

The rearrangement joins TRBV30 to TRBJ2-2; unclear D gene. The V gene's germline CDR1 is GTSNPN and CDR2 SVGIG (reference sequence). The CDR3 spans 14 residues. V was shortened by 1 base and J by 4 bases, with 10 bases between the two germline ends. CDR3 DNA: TGTGCCTGGAGTGGGGCAGAGATCACCGGGGAGCTGTTTTTT. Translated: CAWSGAEITGELFF.

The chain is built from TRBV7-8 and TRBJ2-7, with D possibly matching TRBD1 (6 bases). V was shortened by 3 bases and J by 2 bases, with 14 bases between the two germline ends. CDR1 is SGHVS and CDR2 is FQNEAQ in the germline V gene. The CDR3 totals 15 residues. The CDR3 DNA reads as TGTGCCAGCAGCTTTCGGGACATTTTGGCCTACGAGCAGTACTTC. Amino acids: CASSFRDILAYEQYF.

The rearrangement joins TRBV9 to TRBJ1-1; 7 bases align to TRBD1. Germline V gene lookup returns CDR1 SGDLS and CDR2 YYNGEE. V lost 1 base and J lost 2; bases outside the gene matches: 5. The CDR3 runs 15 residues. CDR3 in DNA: TGTGCCAGCAGCGTAACGGGACAGCCCAACACTGAAGCTTTCTTT. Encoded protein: CASSVTGQPNTEAFF.

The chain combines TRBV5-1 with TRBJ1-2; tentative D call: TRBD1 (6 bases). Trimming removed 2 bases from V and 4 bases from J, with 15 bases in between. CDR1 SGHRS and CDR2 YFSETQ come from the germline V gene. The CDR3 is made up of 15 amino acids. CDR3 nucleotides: TGCGCCAGCAGCTTAACAGGGCACTATGGCTATGGCTACACCTTC. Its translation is CASSLTGHYGYGYTF.

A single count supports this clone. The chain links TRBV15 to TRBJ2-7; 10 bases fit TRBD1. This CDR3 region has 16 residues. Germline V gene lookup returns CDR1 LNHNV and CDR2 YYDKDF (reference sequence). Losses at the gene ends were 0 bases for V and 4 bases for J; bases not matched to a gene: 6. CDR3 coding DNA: TGTGCCACCAGCAGAGAACCGGGACAGGGGTTTTACGAGCAGTACTTC. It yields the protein CATSREPGQGFYEQYF.

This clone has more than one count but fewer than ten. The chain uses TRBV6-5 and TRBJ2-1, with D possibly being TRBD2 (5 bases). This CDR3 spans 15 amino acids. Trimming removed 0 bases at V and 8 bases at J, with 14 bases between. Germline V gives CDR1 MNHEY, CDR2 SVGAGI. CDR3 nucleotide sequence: TGTGCCAGCAGTTACTCGCCGGGAAAATGGGATGAGCAGTTCTTC. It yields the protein CASSYSPGKWDEQFF.

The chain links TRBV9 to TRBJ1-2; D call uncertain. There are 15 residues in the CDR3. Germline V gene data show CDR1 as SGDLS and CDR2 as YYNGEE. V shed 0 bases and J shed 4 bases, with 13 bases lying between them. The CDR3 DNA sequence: TGTGCCAGCAGCGTAGCTCGAGAAGGGAGCTATGGCTACACCTTC. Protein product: CASSVAREGSYGYTF.

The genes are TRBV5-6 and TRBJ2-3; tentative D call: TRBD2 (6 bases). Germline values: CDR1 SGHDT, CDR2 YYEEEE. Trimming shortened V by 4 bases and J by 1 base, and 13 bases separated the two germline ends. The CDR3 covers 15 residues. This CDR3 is CASSLPGLRTDTQYF. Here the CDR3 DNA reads TGTGCCAGCAGCCTACCGGGACTCCGCACAGATACGCAGTATTTT. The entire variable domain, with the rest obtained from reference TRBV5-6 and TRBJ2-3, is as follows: DAGVTQSPTHLIKTRGQQVTLRCSPKSGHDTVSWYQQALGQGPQFIFQYYEEEERQRGNFPDRFSGHQFPNYSSELNVNALLLGDSALYLCASSLPGLRTDTQYFGPGTRLTVL.

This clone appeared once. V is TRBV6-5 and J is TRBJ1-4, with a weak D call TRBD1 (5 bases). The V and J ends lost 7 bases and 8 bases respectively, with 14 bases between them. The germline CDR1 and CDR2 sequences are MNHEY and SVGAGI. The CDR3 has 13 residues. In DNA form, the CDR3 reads TGTGCCAGCACCCGGGGCGGGGAGGAAAAACTGTTTTTT. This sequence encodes CASTRGGEEKLFF.

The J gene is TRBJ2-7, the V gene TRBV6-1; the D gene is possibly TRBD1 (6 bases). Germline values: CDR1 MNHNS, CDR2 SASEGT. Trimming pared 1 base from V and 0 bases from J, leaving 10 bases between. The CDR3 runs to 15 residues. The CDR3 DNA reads TGTGCCAGCAGTGAAGACGAAGGGGGCTCCTACGAGCAGTACTTC. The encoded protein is CASSEDEGGSYEQYF.

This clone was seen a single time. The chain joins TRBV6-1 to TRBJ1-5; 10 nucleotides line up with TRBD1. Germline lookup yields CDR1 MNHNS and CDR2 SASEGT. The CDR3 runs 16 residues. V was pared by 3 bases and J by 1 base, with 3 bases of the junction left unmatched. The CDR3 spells CASSDWDRGSNQPQHF. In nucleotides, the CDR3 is TGTGCCAGCAGTGACTGGGACAGGGGAAGCAATCAGCCCCAGCATTTT.

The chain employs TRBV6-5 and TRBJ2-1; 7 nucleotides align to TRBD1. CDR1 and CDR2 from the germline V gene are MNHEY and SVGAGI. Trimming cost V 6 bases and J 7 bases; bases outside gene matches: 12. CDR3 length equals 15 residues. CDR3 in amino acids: CASSLTGTALNEQFF. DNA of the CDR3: TGTGCCAGCAGCCTCACCGGGACAGCCCTTAATGAGCAGTTCTTC.

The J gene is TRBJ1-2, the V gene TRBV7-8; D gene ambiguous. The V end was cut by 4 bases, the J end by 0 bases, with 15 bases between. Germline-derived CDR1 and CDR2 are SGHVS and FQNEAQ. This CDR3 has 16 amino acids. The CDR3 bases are TGTGCCAGCAGCTCGGAGTATTCGGTGACTAACTATGGCTACACCTTC. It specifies CASSSEYSVTNYGYTF.

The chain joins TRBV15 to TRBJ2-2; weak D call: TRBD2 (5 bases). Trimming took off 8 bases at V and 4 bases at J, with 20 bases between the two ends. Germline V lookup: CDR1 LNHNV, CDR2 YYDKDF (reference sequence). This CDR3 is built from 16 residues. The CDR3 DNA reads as TGTGCCACCGAGGGCAGAGGAGGCTCGGGCACCGGGGAGCTGTTTTTT. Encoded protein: CATEGRGGSGTGELFF. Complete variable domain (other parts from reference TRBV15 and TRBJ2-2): DAMVIQNPRYQVTQFGKPVTLSCSQTLNHNVMYWYQQKSSQAPKLLFHYYDKDFNNEADTPDNFQSRRPNTSFCFLDIRSPGLGDTAMYLCATEGRGGSGTGELFFGEGSRLTVL.